This T cell receptor beta chain was identified in a study of blood T cell repertoires in COVID-19. Study context: Acute and convalescent COVID-19 specimens originated in the United States, Italy and Spain. Sources were T cells, B-cell-depleted T cells, or PBMCs; the material itself was cDNA or gDNA.

Original data processing: Researchers report that nucleated cell counts were estimated from reference gene primer amplification. Sequencing used immunoSEQ multiplex PCR; TCRdb keeps in-frame clones, though not all of them. That table furnishes V, J and clone size, whereas the DNA furnished D and trimming. The repertoire has roughly 100,000 clones, 75% to 95% of them found once; the top ten carry 4.2%. The junction had 4 bases not matched to a gene; V was cut back by 3 bases and J by 7 bases. The germline gives CDR1 LNHDA, CDR2 SQIVND (reference sequence). The CDR3 contains 14 residues. Sequencing was done on a sample of peripheral blood. The source of this sequence is a man aged 18 to 29 with acute or convalescent COVID-19. V and J are TRBV19 and TRBJ2-1, with 9 bases that match TRBD2. CDR3 DNA: TGTGCCAGTAGTATGGCTAGCGGGATGAATGAGCAGTTCTTC. It translates to CASSMASGMNEQFF. The full variable domain, rest sourced from reference TRBV19 and TRBJ2-1, is DGGITQSPKYLFRKEGQNVTLSCEQNLNHDAMYWYRQDPGQGLRLIYYSQIVNDFQKGDIAEGYSVSREKKESFPLTVTSAQKNPTAFYLCASSMASGMNEQFFGPGTRLTVL.